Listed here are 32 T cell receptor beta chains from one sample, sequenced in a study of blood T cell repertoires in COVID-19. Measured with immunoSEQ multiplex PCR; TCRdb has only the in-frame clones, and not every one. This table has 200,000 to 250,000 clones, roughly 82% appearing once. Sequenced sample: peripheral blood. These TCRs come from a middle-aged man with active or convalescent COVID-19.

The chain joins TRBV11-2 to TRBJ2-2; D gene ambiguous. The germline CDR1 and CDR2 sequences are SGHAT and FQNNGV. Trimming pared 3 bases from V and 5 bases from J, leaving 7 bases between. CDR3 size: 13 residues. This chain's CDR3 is CASSFVETGELFF. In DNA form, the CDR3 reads TGTGCCAGCAGCTTTGTGGAGACCGGGGAGCTGTTTTTT.

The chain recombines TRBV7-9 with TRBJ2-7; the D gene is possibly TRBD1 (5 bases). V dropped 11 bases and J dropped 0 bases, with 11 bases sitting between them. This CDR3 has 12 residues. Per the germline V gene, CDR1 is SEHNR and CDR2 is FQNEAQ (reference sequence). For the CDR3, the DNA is TGTGCCTTAGGCAGGGACTCCTACGAGCAGTACTTC. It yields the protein CALGRDSYEQYF.

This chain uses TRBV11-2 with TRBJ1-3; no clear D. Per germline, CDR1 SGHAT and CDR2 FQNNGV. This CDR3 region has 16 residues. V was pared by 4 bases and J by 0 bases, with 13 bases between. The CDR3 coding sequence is TGTGCCAGCAGCTCCTGGCAGGCGAGCTCTGGAAACACCATATATTTT. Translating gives CASSSWQASSGNTIYF.

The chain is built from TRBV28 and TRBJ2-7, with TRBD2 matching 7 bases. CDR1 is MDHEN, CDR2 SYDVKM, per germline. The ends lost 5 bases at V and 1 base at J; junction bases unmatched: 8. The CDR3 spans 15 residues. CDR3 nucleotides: TGTGCCAGCAGTCCGCGACTAGCCGGATCCTACGAGCAGTACGTC. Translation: CASSPRLAGSYEQYV.

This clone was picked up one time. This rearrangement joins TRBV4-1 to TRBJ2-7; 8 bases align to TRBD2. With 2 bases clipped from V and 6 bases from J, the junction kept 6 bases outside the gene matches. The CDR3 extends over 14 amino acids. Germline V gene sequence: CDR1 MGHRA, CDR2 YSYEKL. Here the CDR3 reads CASSQNPTSGEQYF. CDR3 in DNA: TGCGCCAGCAGCCAAAATCCCACTAGCGGCGAGCAGTACTTC.

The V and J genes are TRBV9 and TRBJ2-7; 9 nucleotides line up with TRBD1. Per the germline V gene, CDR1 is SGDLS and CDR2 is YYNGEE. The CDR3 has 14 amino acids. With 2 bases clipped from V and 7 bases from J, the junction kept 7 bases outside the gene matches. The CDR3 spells CASSVGPGTGEQYF. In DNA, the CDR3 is TGTGCCAGCAGCGTTGGCCCCGGGACAGGGGAGCAGTACTTC.

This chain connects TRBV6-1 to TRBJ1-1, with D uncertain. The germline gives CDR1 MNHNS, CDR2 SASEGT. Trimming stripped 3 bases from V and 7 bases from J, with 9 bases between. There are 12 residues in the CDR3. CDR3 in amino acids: CASSERLLEAFF. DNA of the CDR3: TGTGCCAGCAGTGAGAGACTGCTTGAAGCTTTCTTT.

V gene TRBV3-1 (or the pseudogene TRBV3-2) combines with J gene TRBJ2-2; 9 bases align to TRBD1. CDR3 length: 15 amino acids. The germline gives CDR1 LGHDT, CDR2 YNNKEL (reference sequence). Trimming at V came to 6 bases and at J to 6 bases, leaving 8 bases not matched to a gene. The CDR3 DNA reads TGTGCCAGCAGAAAACAGGGGGCGAGGCCCGGGGAGCTGTTTTTT. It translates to CASRKQGARPGELFF.

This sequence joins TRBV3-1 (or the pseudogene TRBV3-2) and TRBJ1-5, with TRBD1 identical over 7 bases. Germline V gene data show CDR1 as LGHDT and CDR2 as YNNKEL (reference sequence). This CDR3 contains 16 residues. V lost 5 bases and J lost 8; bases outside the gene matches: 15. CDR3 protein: CASSARSTGALEPQHF. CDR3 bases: TGTGCCAGCAGCGCTAGATCAACAGGGGCCTTGGAGCCCCAGCATTTT.

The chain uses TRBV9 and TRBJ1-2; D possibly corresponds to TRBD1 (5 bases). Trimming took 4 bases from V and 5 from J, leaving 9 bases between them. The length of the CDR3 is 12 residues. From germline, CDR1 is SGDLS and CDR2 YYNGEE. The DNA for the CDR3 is TGTGCCAGCAGCCCAGACAGTTATGGCTACACCTTC. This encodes CASSPDSYGYTF.

CDR3 in DNA: TGTGCCAGCAGCCGGGGACTAGGTTCCTACAATGAGCAGTTCTTC. Its protein is CASSRGLGSYNEQFF. The chain couples TRBV3-1 (or the pseudogene TRBV3-2) to TRBJ2-1; TRBD2 aligns across 8 bases. The germline CDR1 and CDR2 sequences are LGHDT and YNNKEL (reference sequence). The length of the CDR3 is 15 residues. After removal of 4 bases from V and 1 base from J, the junction contained 3 bases not matched to a gene.

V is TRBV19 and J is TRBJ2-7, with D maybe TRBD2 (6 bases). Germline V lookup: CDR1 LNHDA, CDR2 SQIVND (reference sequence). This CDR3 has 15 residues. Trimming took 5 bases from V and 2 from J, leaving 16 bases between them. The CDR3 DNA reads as TGTGCCAGTAGTCCTGGAGGGGCGGGTACCTACGAGCAGTACTTC. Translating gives CASSPGGAGTYEQYF.

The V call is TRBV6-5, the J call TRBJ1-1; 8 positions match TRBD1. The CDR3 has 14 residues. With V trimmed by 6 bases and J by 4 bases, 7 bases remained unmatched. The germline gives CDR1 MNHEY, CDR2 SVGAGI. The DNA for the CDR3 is TGTGCCAGCAGGTCCGGGACAGGTCCCACTGAAGCTTTCTTT. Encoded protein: CASRSGTGPTEAFF.

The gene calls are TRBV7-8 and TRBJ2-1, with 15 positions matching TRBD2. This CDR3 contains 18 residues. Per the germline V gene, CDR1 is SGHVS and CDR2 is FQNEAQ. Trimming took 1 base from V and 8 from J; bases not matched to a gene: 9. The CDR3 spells CASSLDPGLAGGSDEQFF. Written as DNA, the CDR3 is TGTGCCAGCAGCTTAGACCCGGGACTAGCGGGGGGCTCGGATGAGCAGTTCTTC.

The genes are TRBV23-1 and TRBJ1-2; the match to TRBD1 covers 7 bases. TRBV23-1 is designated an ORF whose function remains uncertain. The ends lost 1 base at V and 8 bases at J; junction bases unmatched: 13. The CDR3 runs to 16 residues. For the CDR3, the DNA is TGCGCCAGCAGTCAATATCCAGGGACAGTCGTCCGGGGCTACACCTTC. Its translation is CASSQYPGTVVRGYTF.

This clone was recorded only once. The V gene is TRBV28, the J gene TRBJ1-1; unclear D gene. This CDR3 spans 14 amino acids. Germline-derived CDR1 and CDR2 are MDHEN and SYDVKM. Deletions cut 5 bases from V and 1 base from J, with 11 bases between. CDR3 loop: CASSPGRGNTEAFF. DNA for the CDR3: TGTGCCAGCAGTCCCGGGCGGGGGAACACTGAAGCTTTCTTT.

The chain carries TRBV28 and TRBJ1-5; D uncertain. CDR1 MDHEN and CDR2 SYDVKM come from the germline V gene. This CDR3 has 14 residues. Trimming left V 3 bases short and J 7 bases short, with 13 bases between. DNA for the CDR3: TGTGCCAGCAGTTTGGGAGGGCTGGGACAGCCCCAGCATTTT. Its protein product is CASSLGGLGQPQHF.

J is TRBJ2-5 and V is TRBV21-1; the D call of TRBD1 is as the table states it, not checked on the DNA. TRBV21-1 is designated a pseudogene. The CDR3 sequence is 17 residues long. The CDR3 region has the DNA TGTGCCAGCAGCAACGCTCCCGCCCGGGACAGGGGGGGTTGTCCGTACTTC. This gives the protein CASSNAPARDRGGCPYF.

The CDR3 coding sequence is TGTGCCACCAGTTCATCCACCGACAGGGCCAACTATGGCTACACCTTC. The encoded protein is CATSSSTDRANYGYTF. The genes are TRBV24-1 and TRBJ1-2; 7 nucleotides match TRBD1. The CDR3 has 16 amino acids. CDR1 and CDR2 from the germline V gene are KGHDR and SFDVKD. V lost 6 bases to trimming and J lost 2 bases; unmatched junction nucleotides: 11.

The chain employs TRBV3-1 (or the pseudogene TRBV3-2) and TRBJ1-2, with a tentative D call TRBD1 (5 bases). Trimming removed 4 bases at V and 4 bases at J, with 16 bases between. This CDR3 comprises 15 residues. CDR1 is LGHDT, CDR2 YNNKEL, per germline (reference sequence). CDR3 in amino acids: CASSPPDGGGYGYTF. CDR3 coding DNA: TGTGCCAGCAGCCCCCCAGACGGGGGAGGCTATGGCTACACCTTC.

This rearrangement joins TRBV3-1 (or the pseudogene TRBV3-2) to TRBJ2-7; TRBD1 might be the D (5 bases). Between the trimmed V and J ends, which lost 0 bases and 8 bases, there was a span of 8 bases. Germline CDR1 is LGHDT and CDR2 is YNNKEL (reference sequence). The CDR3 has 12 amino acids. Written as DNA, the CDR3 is TGTGCCAGCAGCCAAGATTGGGGCAAGCAGTACGTC. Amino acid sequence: CASSQDWGKQYV.

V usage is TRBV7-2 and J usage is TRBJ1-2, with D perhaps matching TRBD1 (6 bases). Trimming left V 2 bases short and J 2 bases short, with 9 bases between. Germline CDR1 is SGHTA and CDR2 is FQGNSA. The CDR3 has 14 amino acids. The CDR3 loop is CASSLYTGNYGYTF. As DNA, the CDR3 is TGTGCCAGCAGCTTATACACAGGGAACTATGGCTACACCTTC.

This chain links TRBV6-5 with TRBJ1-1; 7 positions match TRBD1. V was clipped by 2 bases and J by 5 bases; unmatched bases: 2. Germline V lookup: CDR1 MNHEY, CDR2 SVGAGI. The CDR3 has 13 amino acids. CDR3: CASSYNRGTEAFF. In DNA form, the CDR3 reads TGTGCCAGCAGTTACAACAGGGGAACTGAAGCTTTCTTT.

In DNA form, the CDR3 reads TGCAGTGTTGACAGAGGAGAGACCCAGTACTTC. Residues: CSVDRGETQYF. The gene calls are TRBV20-1 and TRBJ2-5, with a possible D match to TRBD1 (5 bases). This CDR3 is 11 amino acids long. Trimming cost V 7 bases and J 4 bases, with 10 bases left between them. Germline V gives CDR1 DFQATT, CDR2 SNEGSKA (reference sequence).

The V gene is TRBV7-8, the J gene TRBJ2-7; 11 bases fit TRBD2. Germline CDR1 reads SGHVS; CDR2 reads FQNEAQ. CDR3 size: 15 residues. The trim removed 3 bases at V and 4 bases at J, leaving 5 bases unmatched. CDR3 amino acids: CASSFTSGSGYEQYF. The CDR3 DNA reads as TGTGCCAGCAGCTTTACTAGCGGGAGCGGTTACGAGCAGTACTTC. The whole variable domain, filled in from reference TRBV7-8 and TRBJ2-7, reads GAGVSQSPRYKVAKRGQDVALRCDPISGHVSLFWYQQALGQGPEFLTYFQNEAQLDKSGLPSDRFFAERPEGSVSTLKIQRTQQEDSAVYLCASSFTSGSGYEQYFGPGTRLTVT.

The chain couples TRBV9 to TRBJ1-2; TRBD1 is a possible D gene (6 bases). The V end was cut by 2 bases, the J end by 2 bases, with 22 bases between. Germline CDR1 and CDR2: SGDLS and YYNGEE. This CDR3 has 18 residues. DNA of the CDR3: TGTGCCAGCAGCGTGAATGCTCAGGACAGCACCCTGAACTATGGCTACACCTTC. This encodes CASSVNAQDSTLNYGYTF.

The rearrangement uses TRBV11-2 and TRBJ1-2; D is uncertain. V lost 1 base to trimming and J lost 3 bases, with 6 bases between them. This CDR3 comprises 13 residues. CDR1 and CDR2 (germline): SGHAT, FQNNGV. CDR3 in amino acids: CASSLGSDYGYTF. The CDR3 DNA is TGTGCCAGCAGCTTAGGGTCAGACTATGGCTACACCTTC.

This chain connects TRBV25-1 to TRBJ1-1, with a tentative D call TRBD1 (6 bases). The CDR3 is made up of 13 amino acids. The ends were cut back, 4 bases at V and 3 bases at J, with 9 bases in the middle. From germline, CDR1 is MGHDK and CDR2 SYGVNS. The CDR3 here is CASSVTGHTEAFF. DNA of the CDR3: TGTGCCAGCAGTGTTACAGGGCACACTGAAGCTTTCTTT.

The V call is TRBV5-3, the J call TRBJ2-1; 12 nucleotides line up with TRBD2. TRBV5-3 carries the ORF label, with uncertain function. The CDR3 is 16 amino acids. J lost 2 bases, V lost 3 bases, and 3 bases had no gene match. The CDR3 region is CARSSTSGGTYNEQFF. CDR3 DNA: TGTGCCAGAAGCTCCACTAGCGGGGGGACCTACAATGAGCAGTTCTTC.

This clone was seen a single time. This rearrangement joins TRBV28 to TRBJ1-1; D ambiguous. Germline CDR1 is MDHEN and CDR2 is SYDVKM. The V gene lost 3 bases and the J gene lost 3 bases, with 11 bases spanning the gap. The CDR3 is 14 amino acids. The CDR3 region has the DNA TGTGCCAGCAGTTTTAGGCTCCGGGACACTGAAGCTTTCTTT. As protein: CASSFRLRDTEAFF.

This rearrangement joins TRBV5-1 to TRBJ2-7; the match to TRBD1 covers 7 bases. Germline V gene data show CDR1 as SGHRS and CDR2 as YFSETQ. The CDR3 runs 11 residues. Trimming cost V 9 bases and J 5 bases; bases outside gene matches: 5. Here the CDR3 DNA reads TGCGCCACCGACAGGGTCCACGAGCAGTACGTC. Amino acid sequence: CATDRVHEQYV.

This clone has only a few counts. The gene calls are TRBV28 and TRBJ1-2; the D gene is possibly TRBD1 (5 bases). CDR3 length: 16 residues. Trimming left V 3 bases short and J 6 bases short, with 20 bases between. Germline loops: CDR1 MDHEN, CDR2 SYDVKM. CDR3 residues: CASSLPRGAGKHGYTF. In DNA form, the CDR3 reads TGTGCCAGCAGTTTGCCCCGAGGCGCAGGGAAGCATGGCTACACCTTC.